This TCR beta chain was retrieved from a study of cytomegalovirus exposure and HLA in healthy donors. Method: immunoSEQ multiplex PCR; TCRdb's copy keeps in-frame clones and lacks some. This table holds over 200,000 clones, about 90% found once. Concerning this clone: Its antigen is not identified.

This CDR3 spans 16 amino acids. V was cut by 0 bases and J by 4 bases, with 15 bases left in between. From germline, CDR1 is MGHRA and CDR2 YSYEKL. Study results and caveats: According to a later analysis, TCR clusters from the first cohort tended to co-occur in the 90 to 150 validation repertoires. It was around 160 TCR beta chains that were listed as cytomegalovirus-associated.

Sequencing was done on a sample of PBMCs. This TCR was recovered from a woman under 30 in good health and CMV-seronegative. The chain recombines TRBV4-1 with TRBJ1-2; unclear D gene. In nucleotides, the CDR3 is TGCGCCAGCAGCCAAGATCTGGAACCCCGGGGCTATGGCTACACCTTC. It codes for CASSQDLEPRGYGYTF.